This entry lists 23 T cell receptor beta chains sequenced from one sample in a study of CD8 T cells in ankylosing spondylitis. MiXCR was run by TCRdb on the 5' RACE reads, yielding one entry per CDR3 protein. The sample records under 200,000 distinct CDR3 sequences, 9.8% being singletons. Sequencing was done on a sample of blood, either unsorted or a sorted T cell fraction (not recorded which). All receptors derive from a female donor with ankylosing spondylitis or in good health (not recorded which).

This clonotype was seen at least ten times. The rearrangement joins TRBV9 to TRBJ2-1; D not resolved. Germline V lookup: CDR1 SGDLS, CDR2 YYNGEE. The length of the CDR3 is 12 residues. V was trimmed by 4 bases and J by 11 bases, leaving 13 bases between them. The CDR3 loop is CASSLLRRQQFF. DNA for the CDR3: TGTGCCAGCAGCCTCTTAAGGCGGCAGCAGTTCTTC.

This sequence joins TRBV3-1 and TRBJ2-1; 9 bases are shared with TRBD1. With 2 bases clipped from V and 0 bases from J, the junction kept 11 bases outside the gene matches. CDR3 length: 19 residues. Germline loops: CDR1 LGHDT, CDR2 YNNKEL (reference sequence). The CDR3 nucleotides are TGTGCCAGCAGCCAACCCCGGGACAGGGCCCTTAGCTCCTACAATGAGCAGTTCTTC. Protein product: CASSQPRDRALSSYNEQFF.

This clonotype showed up many times. The V and J genes are TRBV6-1 and TRBJ1-2, with D perhaps matching TRBD1 (5 bases). V dropped 6 bases and J dropped 1 base, with 9 bases sitting between them. Per germline, CDR1 MNHNS and CDR2 SASEGT. The CDR3 is 13 amino acids. CDR3 protein: CASRTAVNYGYTF. CDR3 DNA sequence: TGTGCCAGCAGGACAGCGGTTAACTATGGCTACACCTTC.

This chain links TRBV4-3 with TRBJ2-1; D is perhaps TRBD1 or TRBD2 (5 bases each). The CDR3 contains 15 residues. CDR1 is LGHNA, CDR2 YSLEER, per germline. The V end lost 5 bases, the J end lost 3 bases, and 14 bases lay between the germline ends. CDR3 residues: CASSVGASNYNEQFF. The CDR3 coding sequence is TGCGCCAGCAGCGTCGGGGCTTCTAACTACAATGAGCAGTTCTTC.

This clonotype was seen a handful of times. The chain couples TRBV20-1 to TRBJ2-1, with 13 bases matching TRBD2. CDR1 is DFQATT and CDR2 is SNEGSKA in the germline V gene (reference sequence). Trimming removed 1 base from V and 1 base from J; junction bases left unmatched: 16. CDR3 length: 21 residues. The CDR3 sequence: CSARGILLTSGRYGSYNEQFF. The CDR3 nucleotides are TGCAGTGCTAGAGGGATTCTTCTGACTAGCGGGAGGTATGGGTCCTACAATGAGCAGTTCTTC.

This clonotype has just a few counts. The chain carries TRBV29-1 and TRBJ2-1, with D possibly being TRBD2 (5 bases). With 4 bases removed from V and 4 bases from J, the gap between germline ends came to 8 bases. The germline gives CDR1 SQVTM, CDR2 ANQGSEA. The CDR3 totals 12 residues. The CDR3: CSVVEEYNEQFF. In DNA, the CDR3 is TGCAGCGTTGTGGAGGAATACAATGAGCAGTTCTTC.

The rearrangement joins TRBV11-2 to TRBJ2-5; TRBD1 matches 10 bases. The CDR3 has 17 amino acids. Germline CDR1 is SGHAT and CDR2 is FQNNGV. J gave up 7 bases and V 1 base, and 12 bases lay outside the gene matches. DNA of the CDR3: TGTGCCAGCAGCTTAGGGGACAGGGGCCGAATAGGGTCGACCCAGTACTTC. Its protein product is CASSLGDRGRIGSTQYF.

This clonotype has ten or more counts. The chain recombines TRBV29-1 with TRBJ2-3; D is undetermined. CDR1 and CDR2 (germline): SQVTM, ANQGSEA. V lost 3 bases to trimming and J lost 2 bases, with 6 bases between them. The CDR3 extends over 12 amino acids. The CDR3 spells CSVDDFTDTQYF. The CDR3 coding sequence is TGCAGCGTTGATGACTTCACAGATACGCAGTATTTT.

This clonotype was observed a handful of times. The chain joins TRBV6-2 or TRBV6-3 to TRBJ2-5; 7 bases agree with TRBD2. Germline lookup yields CDR1 MNHEY and CDR2 SVGEGT. The trim removed 7 bases at V and 12 bases at J, leaving 11 bases unmatched. The CDR3 is 12 residues long. The CDR3: CASKNSGPAEYF. In nucleotides, the CDR3 is TGTGCCAGCAAAAATAGCGGGCCGGCCGAGTACTTC.

The V call is TRBV10-3, the J call TRBJ2-7; 8 nucleotides match TRBD2. Germline CDR1 and CDR2: ENHRY and SYGVKD. Germline trimming cut 6 bases from V and 4 bases from J; bases unmatched to any gene: 8. The CDR3 totals 14 residues. CDR3 in amino acids: CAIRLSSGTYEQYF. CDR3 sequence (DNA): TGTGCCATCAGGTTGAGTAGCGGGACATACGAGCAGTACTTC.

This clonotype occurred a few times. V and J are TRBV4-3 and TRBJ2-1, with TRBD2 matching over 11 bases. The V gene end was trimmed by 0 bases and the J gene end by 4 bases; junction bases not matched to a gene: 5. This CDR3 is built from 17 residues. CDR1 and CDR2 (germline): LGHNA, YSLEER. CDR3 sequence reads: CASSQDRGTSGYNEQFF. The CDR3, as DNA: TGCGCCAGCAGCCAAGATAGGGGGACTAGCGGATACAATGAGCAGTTCTTC.

V gene TRBV25-1 combines with J gene TRBJ1-1; tentative D call: TRBD1 (5 bases). The V and J ends lost 8 bases and 5 bases respectively, with 15 bases between them. The CDR3 length is 13 residues. Germline CDR1 and CDR2: MGHDK and SYGVNS. Here the CDR3 reads CASGRGGGTEAFF. For the CDR3, the DNA is TGTGCCAGCGGAAGGGGTGGGGGGACTGAAGCTTTCTTT.

There are a few counts of this clonotype. The chain links TRBV2 to TRBJ2-7, with D perhaps TRBD2 (6 bases). This CDR3 comprises 14 residues. The germline V gene encodes CDR1 SNHLY and CDR2 FYNNEI. Trimming stripped 8 bases from V and 0 bases from J, with 14 bases between. CDR3 sequence: CASSSSGTSYEQYF. CDR3 DNA sequence: TGTGCCAGCTCGAGTAGCGGAACCTCCTACGAGCAGTACTTC.

This clonotype came up a few times. The V and J genes are TRBV12-3 or TRBV12-4 and TRBJ1-2; no firm D call. The ends were cut back, 5 bases at V and 6 bases at J, with 10 bases in the middle. This CDR3 region has 12 residues. The CDR3 nucleotides read TGTGCCAGCAGTCACCAGGTAGATGGCTACACCTTC. This encodes CASSHQVDGYTF.

This clonotype was recorded a few times. The V gene is TRBV4-1, the J gene TRBJ2-7; D not resolved. The CDR3 sequence is 13 residues long. V shed 4 bases and J shed 2 bases, with 9 bases lying between them. The germline V gene encodes CDR1 MGHRA and CDR2 YSYEKL. The CDR3 DNA reads TGCGCCAGCAGCCCCACAGTGACCTACGAGCAGTACTTC. Its translation is CASSPTVTYEQYF.

The chain employs TRBV27 and TRBJ2-3; D gene uncertain. The CDR3 loop spans 13 amino acids. The germline V and J ends were trimmed by 5 bases and 4 bases, with 10 bases remaining between them. Germline CDR1 and CDR2: MNHEY and SMNVEV (reference sequence). DNA for the CDR3: TGTGCCAGCAGTCCCTCCGTATCAGATACGCAGTATTTT. Translation gives CASSPSVSDTQYF.

The table lists this clonotype with a few counts. The V call is TRBV7-9, the J call TRBJ1-5, with D hard to call. V was clipped by 0 bases and J by 4 bases, with 7 bases between them. The CDR3 length is 14 residues. Germline CDR1 reads SEHNR; CDR2 reads FQNEAQ (reference sequence). CDR3 nucleotide sequence: TGTGCCAGCAGCTTAGCAGGCCAGAATCAGCCCCAGCATTTT. Translating it yields CASSLAGQNQPQHF.

This clonotype was picked up many times. At one end the junction does not follow the germline gene, possibly because of a read error. The gene calls are TRBV7-7 and TRBJ2-1; unclear D gene. Germline V CDR1 and CDR2: SSHAT, FNYEAQ (reference sequence). There are 16 residues in the CDR3. The CDR3 coding sequence is TGTGCTAGCAGCCGAGCCATATTTGGTTCAGACAATGAGCAGTTCTTC. This codes for CASSRAIFGSDNEQFF.

The table lists this clonotype with a few counts. This chain links TRBV10-2 with TRBJ2-2, with D possibly being TRBD1 or TRBD2 (6 bases each). Germline CDR1 WSHSY, CDR2 SAAADI. CDR3 size: 12 residues. V was shortened by 10 bases and J by 10 bases, with 16 bases between the two germline ends. The CDR3 sequence is CATLRGREELFF. The CDR3 DNA is TGCGCCACCCTCCGGGGGCGCGAGGAGCTGTTTTTT.

The V gene is TRBV30, the J gene TRBJ2-2; tentatively, D is TRBD1 (5 bases). The CDR3 is 13 residues long. Germline V CDR1 and CDR2: GTSNPN, SVGIG (reference sequence). V gave up 0 bases and J gave up 6 bases, with 8 bases separating them. The CDR3 sequence is CAWSVVGPGELFF. CDR3 DNA sequence: TGTGCCTGGAGTGTAGTGGGGCCCGGGGAGCTGTTTTTT.

The V and J genes are TRBV20-1 and TRBJ2-3; TRBD1 matches at 10 bases. The V and J ends lost 1 base and 3 bases, in that order; junction bases with no gene match: 13. CDR1 is DFQATT and CDR2 is SNEGSKA in the germline V gene (reference sequence). CDR3 length equals 18 residues. CDR3 sequence reads: CSARVFDWGQGFTDTQYF. The CDR3 DNA is TGCAGTGCTAGAGTTTTCGATTGGGGACAGGGGTTTACAGATACGCAGTATTTT.

This clonotype has a handful of counts. The chain uses TRBV20-1 and TRBJ2-4; 7 bases are a match to TRBD1. Germline CDR1 DFQATT, CDR2 SNEGSKA (reference sequence). The ends lost 2 bases at V and 1 base at J; junction bases unmatched: 8. This CDR3 spans 16 amino acids. This chain's CDR3 is CSARPDRAAAKNIQYF. CDR3 bases: TGCAGTGCTAGACCAGACAGGGCCGCCGCCAAAAACATTCAGTACTTC.

This clonotype was seen at least ten times. This chain links TRBV7-2 with TRBJ2-2; D possibly corresponds to TRBD1 (6 bases). Trimming stripped 5 bases from V and 6 bases from J, with 16 bases between. This CDR3 is 15 amino acids long. Germline V gene data show CDR1 as SGHTA and CDR2 as FQGNSA. In nucleotides, the CDR3 is TGTGCCAGCAGCGCTCAGGGGACCTTGGCCGGGGAGCTGTTTTTT. Translated: CASSAQGTLAGELFF.